This T cell receptor (beta chain) originates from a study of blood T cell repertoires in COVID-19. Whole-study context: From the United States, Italy and Spain came samples of acute and convalescent COVID-19. T cells, B-cell-depleted T cells, or PBMCs provided the cDNA or gDNA that served as material.

Sequenced by immunoSEQ multiplex PCR; TCRdb stores in-frame clones only, minus some. The sample has roughly 260,000 clones; around nine tenths are singletons. Adults between roughly 18 and 90 years of age took part from 24 US areas. From germline, CDR1 is WNHNN and CDR2 SYGVQD (reference sequence). The CDR3 covers 16 residues. J was trimmed by 0 bases and V by 0 bases; bases with no gene match: 4. The gene calls are TRBV10-1 and TRBJ2-7; the match to TRBD1 covers 8 bases. The source is a woman younger than 35 who had recovered from COVID-19. Sequencing was performed on PBMCs or T cells enriched from blood (not recorded which). DNA for the CDR3: TGCGCCAGCAGTGAGTCGAGGGACAGGAGCTCCTACGAGCAGTACTTC. It is translated as CASSESRDRSSYEQYF.